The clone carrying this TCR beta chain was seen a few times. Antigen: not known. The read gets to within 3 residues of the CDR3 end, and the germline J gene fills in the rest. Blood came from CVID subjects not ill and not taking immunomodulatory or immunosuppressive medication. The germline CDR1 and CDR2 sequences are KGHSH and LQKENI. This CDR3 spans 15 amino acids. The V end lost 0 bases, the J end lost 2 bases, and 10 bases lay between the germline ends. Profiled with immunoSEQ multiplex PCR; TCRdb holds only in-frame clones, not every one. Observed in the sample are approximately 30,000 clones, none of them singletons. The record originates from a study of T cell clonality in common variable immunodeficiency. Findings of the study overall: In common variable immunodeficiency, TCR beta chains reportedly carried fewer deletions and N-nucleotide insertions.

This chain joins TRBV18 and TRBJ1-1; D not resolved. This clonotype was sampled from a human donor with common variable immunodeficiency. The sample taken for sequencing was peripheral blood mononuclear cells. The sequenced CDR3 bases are TGTGCCAGCTCACCACCCGCCAGAATTAACACTGAA. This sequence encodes CASSPPARINTE. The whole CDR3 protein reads CASSPPARINTEAFF.